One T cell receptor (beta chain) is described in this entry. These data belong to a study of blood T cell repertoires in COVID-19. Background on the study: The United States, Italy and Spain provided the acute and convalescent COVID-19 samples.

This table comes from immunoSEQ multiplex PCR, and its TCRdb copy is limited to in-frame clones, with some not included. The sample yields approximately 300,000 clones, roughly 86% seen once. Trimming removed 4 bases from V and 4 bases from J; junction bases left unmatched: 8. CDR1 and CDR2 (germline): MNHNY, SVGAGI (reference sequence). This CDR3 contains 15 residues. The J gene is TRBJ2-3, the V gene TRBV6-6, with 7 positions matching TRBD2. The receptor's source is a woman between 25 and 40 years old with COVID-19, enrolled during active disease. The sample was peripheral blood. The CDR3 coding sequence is TGTGCCAGCAGTTCCCCCAGCGGGGTCGCAGATACGCAGTATTTT. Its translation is CASSSPSGVADTQYF.